This T cell receptor beta chain emerged from a study of shared T cell receptors in the human thymus. J gave up 12 bases and V 5 bases, and 5 bases lay outside the gene matches. Germline CDR1 and CDR2: SGHNT and YYREEE (reference sequence). This CDR3 is built from 12 residues. The repertoire was sequenced with immunoSEQ multiplex PCR; TCRdb's copy has only in-frame clones and lacks some. The data show 640,000 or so clones, more than 70% seen once. These records were also assigned to another study, of human thymus T cells. That study reports: Donor material was obtained from healthy Finnish infants undergoing corrective surgery for congenital heart defects. Corrective cardiac operations yielded the resected thymus tissue. In thymic and blood repertoires alike, V and J usage looked biased. Thymic repertoires overlap heavily among unrelated individuals, related research has reported.

Sequencing was done on a sample of thymocytes. The sequence was obtained from a boy in the first two years of life with a congenital heart defect. The chain joins TRBV5-4 to TRBJ2-1; 10 nucleotides line up with TRBD1. CDR3 nucleotides: TGTGCCAGCAGGAAGGACAGGGGGGGGCAGTTCTTC. Translation: CASRKDRGGQFF. Looking up the rest from reference TRBV5-4 and TRBJ2-1 gives the full variable domain: ETGVTQSPTHLIKTRGQQVTLRCSSQSGHNTVSWYQQALGQGPQFIFQYYREEENGRGNFPPRFSGLQFPNYSSELNVNALELDDSALYLCASRKDRGGQFFGPGTRLTVL.